This T cell receptor (beta chain) was observed in a study of T cells in Graves' hyperthyroidism and ophthalmopathy. Exclusion of a patient resulted from uncontrolled infection, other autoimmune disease, pregnancy or lactation. Based on clinical symptoms, serum thyroxine and TRAb, thyroid ultrasound and orbital computed tomography, diagnoses were reached. An approximately 10 ml volume of fresh peripheral blood provided the PBMCs. Points on this clonotype: Its target is not known.

Amplification targeted TCR beta CDR3 regions from RNA transcripts. In the first-round RT-PCR of the TCR CDR3, the HTBI primer set was used. TCRdb independently ran MiXCR on the multiplex PCR reads; one entry per CDR3 protein. The sample has hundreds of thousands of distinct CDR3 sequences; 12% to 15% are singletons. Whole-study findings and limits: It was a median roughly six months before onset that the model predicted ophthalmopathy.

The CDR3 covers 17 residues. V gave up 0 bases and J gave up 7 bases, with 23 bases separating them. CDR1 and CDR2 (germline): SGDLS, YYNGEE. V and J are TRBV9 and TRBJ2-7; D may match TRBD1 or TRBD2 (5 bases each). The sequenced material came from blood. This clonotype was obtained from a woman younger than 35 with Graves' hyperthyroidism. The CDR3 reads CASSVARGSGPSVEQYF. The CDR3 bases are TGTGCCAGCAGCGTAGCCCGTGGGTCGGGACCCTCGGTGGAGCAGTACTTC.